One and the same sample provided the 31 T cell receptor beta chains below, sequenced in a study of CD8 T cells in ankylosing spondylitis (dated by TCRdb to about 2017). Library creation used 5' RACE. The reads were generated on an Illumina HiSeq 2500. The public sequencing data were trimmed at Q25 with fastp and processed into clonotypes with MiXCR by TCRdb, which kept only in-frame beta chains. Here each entry gathers all rows of one CDR3 protein and keeps the most common genes and DNA. The table for this sample lists 350,000 to 400,000 distinct CDR3 sequences; 20% to 25% of them were counted only once. 13% of the sample is in the top ten clones. The material sequenced was blood, either unsorted or a sorted T cell fraction (not recorded which). Source of these receptors: a male donor with ankylosing spondylitis or in good health (not recorded which).

The gene calls are TRBV30 and TRBJ2-2, with a possible D match to TRBD2 (6 bases). Germline V gene data show CDR1 as GTSNPN and CDR2 as SVGIG (reference sequence). V lost 4 bases and J lost 2, with 11 bases in between. The CDR3 is made up of 14 amino acids. CDR3 DNA: TGTGCCTGGATGGGGGGACTCAACACCGGGGAGCTGTTTTTT. Translating gives CAWMGGLNTGELFF.

The chain couples TRBV2 to TRBJ2-7, with D possibly TRBD1 on 6 matching bases. V shed 5 bases and J shed 3 bases, with 14 bases lying between them. CDR1 and CDR2 from the germline V gene are SNHLY and FYNNEI. The CDR3 runs 14 residues. In DNA, the CDR3 is TGTGCCAGCAGTAGACAGGCGGCGGGCTACGAGCAGTACTTC. It yields the protein CASSRQAAGYEQYF.

The chain carries TRBV12-3 or TRBV12-4 and TRBJ1-1; TRBD1 is a possible D gene (6 bases). Trimming stripped 4 bases from V and 3 bases from J, with 21 bases between. The length of the CDR3 is 17 residues. CDR3 residues: CASSSAFSRGDDTEAFF. DNA for the CDR3: TGTGCCAGCAGTTCCGCGTTTTCCAGGGGCGATGACACTGAAGCTTTCTTT.

There are many counts of this clonotype. The rearrangement links TRBV6-5 to TRBJ2-7; TRBD2 aligns across 7 bases. Unmatched junction bases numbered 4, after V lost 3 bases and J lost 2 bases. Germline CDR1 and CDR2: MNHEY and SVGAGI. The CDR3 totals 14 residues. CDR3 nucleotides: TGTGCCAGCAGTTATGGTGGGGGGGCCTACGAGCAGTACTTC. This sequence encodes CASSYGGGAYEQYF.

In its sample, this clonotype was seen a few times. This chain connects TRBV29-1 to TRBJ2-5; D gene uncertain. Germline values: CDR1 SQVTM, CDR2 ANQGSEA. Trimming shortened V by 3 bases and J by 0 bases, and 5 bases separated the two germline ends. CDR3 size: 12 residues. The chain's CDR3 is CSVESNQETQYF. In DNA form, the CDR3 reads TGCAGCGTTGAGTCTAACCAAGAGACCCAGTACTTC.

This clonotype was seen more than once but under ten times. The V gene is TRBV9, the J gene TRBJ2-3, with TRBD2 matching 7 bases. Trimming took 0 bases from V and 6 from J; bases not matched to a gene: 4. Germline V CDR1 and CDR2: SGDLS, YYNGEE. The CDR3 totals 14 residues. CDR3 sequence reads: CASSVGGGRDTQYF. The DNA for the CDR3 is TGTGCCAGCAGCGTAGGGGGGGGTCGGGATACGCAGTATTTT.

This clonotype was counted only a few times. The chain couples TRBV7-6 to TRBJ2-7, with 12 bases matching TRBD2. Germline-derived CDR1 and CDR2 are SGHVS and FNYEAQ. There are 16 residues in the CDR3. V lost 5 bases, J lost 4 bases, and 9 bases stayed unmatched. CDR3 in amino acids: CASSPAGTSGWYEQYF. DNA of the CDR3: TGTGCCAGCAGCCCAGCAGGGACTAGCGGGTGGTACGAGCAGTACTTC.

This clonotype was counted many times. The V gene is TRBV27, the J gene TRBJ2-4, with 9 bases lining up with TRBD2. The CDR3 loop spans 19 amino acids. Germline CDR1 reads MNHEY; CDR2 reads SMNVEV (reference sequence). After removal of 4 bases from V and 0 bases from J, the junction contained 13 bases not matched to a gene. CDR3 coding DNA: TGTGCCAGCAGTTCATCCTTTAGCGGGGGCCCAGTAGCCAAAAACATTCAGTACTTC. Translating it yields CASSSSFSGGPVAKNIQYF.

The CDR3 reads CAWSVGSSDTQYF. The CDR3 bases are TGTGCCTGGAGTGTAGGGAGCTCAGATACGCAGTATTTT. The J gene is TRBJ2-3, the V gene TRBV30; D is perhaps TRBD2 (5 bases). The CDR3 spans 13 residues. Looked up from germline, CDR1 is GTSNPN and CDR2 is SVGIG (reference sequence). Trimming removed 0 bases from V and 4 bases from J, with 8 bases in between. Based on the CDR3 plus reference TRBV30 and TRBJ2-3, the full variable domain is SQTIHQWPATLVQPVGSPLSLECTVEGTSNPNLYWYRQAAGRGLQLLFYSVGIGQISSEVPQNLSASRPQDRQFILSSKKLLLSDSGFYLCAWSVGSSDTQYFGPGTRLTVL.

The chain joins TRBV2 to TRBJ2-1, with 10 nucleotides matching TRBD1. Germline V gene sequence: CDR1 SNHLY, CDR2 FYNNEI. V lost 6 bases to trimming and J lost 7 bases; unmatched junction nucleotides: 15. This CDR3 has 17 amino acids. CDR3 coding DNA: TGTGCCAGCAGCGATCAGCCGGGACAGGGGTTTGGTAATGAGCAGTTCTTC. Encoded protein: CASSDQPGQGFGNEQFF.

This clonotype occurred many times. The rearrangement joins TRBV12-3 or TRBV12-4 to TRBJ2-5, with a tentative D call TRBD2 (6 bases). Trimming took 4 bases from V and 1 from J, leaving 13 bases between them. The CDR3 runs 15 residues. CDR3 region: CASSSRDSPQETQYF. The CDR3 DNA sequence: TGTGCCAGCAGTTCCCGGGACTCTCCCCAAGAGACCCAGTACTTC.

DNA for the CDR3: TGTGCCAGCAGCGAACAGGGGGCCACGCACAATGAGCAGTTCTTC. The encoded protein is CASSEQGATHNEQFF. This sequence joins TRBV5-4 and TRBJ2-1; 9 nucleotides line up with TRBD1. The CDR3 is made up of 15 amino acids. Germline CDR1 SGHNT, CDR2 YYREEE (reference sequence). Germline trimming cut 4 bases from V and 5 bases from J; bases unmatched to any gene: 7.

This clonotype has a handful of counts. This CDR3 is CASSELEDRDPNEKLFF. The DNA of the CDR3 is TGCGCCAGCAGTGAGTTGGAAGACAGGGATCCTAATGAAAAACTGTTTTTT. The V and J genes are TRBV10-1 and TRBJ1-4; 7 positions match TRBD1. Trimming cost V 1 base and J 3 bases; bases outside gene matches: 8. Germline V gene data show CDR1 as WNHNN and CDR2 as SYGVQD (reference sequence). The CDR3 sequence is 17 residues long.

The V call is TRBV29-1, the J call TRBJ1-1; D uncertain. The CDR3 covers 8 residues. The germline V and J ends were trimmed by 6 bases and 11 bases, with 7 bases remaining between them. Germline values: CDR1 SQVTM, CDR2 ANQGSEA. For the CDR3, the DNA is TGCAGCGTAGGAGAGGCTTTCTTT. It yields the protein CSVGEAFF.

In this sample, this clonotype turned up a few times. The V gene is TRBV12-3 or TRBV12-4, the J gene TRBJ2-1; either TRBD1 or TRBD2 may fit D (5 bases each). The CDR3 contains 15 residues. Trimming pared 4 bases from V and 5 bases from J, leaving 15 bases between. The CDR3, as DNA: TGTGCCAGCAGTTCGACGGGGCGTTGGGACAATGAGCAGTTCTTC. It is translated as CASSSTGRWDNEQFF.

This clonotype was found a few times. The chain uses TRBV3-1 and TRBJ1-4; D remains unclear. V gave up 0 bases and J gave up 0 bases, with 8 bases separating them. The germline V gene encodes CDR1 LGHDT and CDR2 YNNKEL (reference sequence). CDR3 size: 16 residues. The CDR3 region is CASSQDTDPTNEKLFF. The CDR3 region has the DNA TGTGCCAGCAGCCAAGATACGGACCCAACTAATGAAAAACTGTTTTTT. The variable domain in full, with the rest retrieved from reference TRBV3-1 and TRBJ1-4, is DTAVSQTPKYLVTQMGNDKSIKCEQNLGHDTMYWYKQDSKKFLKIMFSYNNKELIINETVPNRFSPKSPDKAHLNLHINSLELGDSAVYFCASSQDTDPTNEKLFFGSGTQLSVL.

This clonotype came up many times. This chain uses TRBV4-1 with TRBJ1-3; tentative D call: TRBD1 (5 bases). CDR1 is MGHRA, CDR2 YSYEKL, per germline. CDR3 length: 17 residues. V was shortened by 0 bases and J by 4 bases, with 16 bases between the two germline ends. This CDR3 is CASSQDGQGASGNTIYF. The CDR3 bases are TGCGCCAGCAGCCAAGACGGCCAGGGTGCGTCGGGAAACACCATATATTTT.

The chain recombines TRBV4-2 with TRBJ2-6; D tentatively reads TRBD1 or TRBD2 (5 bases each). Germline V gene sequence: CDR1 LGHNA, CDR2 YNFKEQ. V was shortened by 1 base and J by 0 bases, with 10 bases between the two germline ends. This CDR3 spans 17 amino acids. CDR3 in DNA: TGTGCCAGCAGCCAAGTAGGGACGGTCTCTGGGGCCAACGTCCTGACTTTC. Translating gives CASSQVGTVSGANVLTF.

The rearrangement joins TRBV29-1 to TRBJ2-3; 12 bases agree with TRBD2. Germline V gene data show CDR1 as SQVTM and CDR2 as ANQGSEA. V lost 2 bases to trimming and J lost 9 bases; unmatched junction nucleotides: 9. The CDR3 runs to 15 residues. CDR3 bases: TGCAGCGTTGAAATGCTAGCGGGGGGGCAGGGGACGCAGTATTTT. This codes for CSVEMLAGGQGTQYF.

This clonotype was seen a few times. V gene TRBV27 combines with J gene TRBJ2-7, with a possible D match to TRBD2 (6 bases). CDR3 length: 15 residues. The germline V and J ends were trimmed by 2 bases and 3 bases, with 14 bases remaining between them. The germline V gene encodes CDR1 MNHEY and CDR2 SMNVEV (reference sequence). The DNA of the CDR3 is TGTGCCAGCAGTTTAAGGGCATGGGGGGACTACGAGCAGTACTTC. As protein: CASSLRAWGDYEQYF.

V and J are TRBV29-1 and TRBJ2-7; TRBD1 matches at 7 bases. Germline lookup yields CDR1 SQVTM and CDR2 ANQGSEA. The CDR3 has 11 amino acids. J was trimmed by 3 bases and V by 6 bases; bases with no gene match: 2. CDR3 sequence reads: CSVRDSYEQYF. The DNA for the CDR3 is TGCAGCGTACGGGACAGCTACGAGCAGTACTTC.

This clonotype was seen a few times. The genes are TRBV5-6 and TRBJ2-5; D gene uncertain. The CDR3 contains 13 residues. Per the germline V gene, CDR1 is SGHDT and CDR2 is YYEEEE. V was clipped by 1 base and J by 7 bases, with 11 bases between them. For the CDR3, the DNA is TGTGCCAGCAGCTTGAGACTTTCAGCGACCCAGTACTTC. Translated, it gives CASSLRLSATQYF.

This chain uses TRBV7-9 with TRBJ2-1; D remains ambiguous. This CDR3 is 12 amino acids long. Trimming removed 3 bases from V and 9 bases from J, with 9 bases in between. The V gene's germline CDR1 is SEHNR and CDR2 FQNEAQ (reference sequence). In DNA, the CDR3 is TGTGCCAGCAGCTTGCCCCACGCTGAGCAGTTCTTC. It specifies CASSLPHAEQFF.

This rearrangement joins TRBV27 to TRBJ2-7, with D tentatively TRBD2 (7 bases). V dropped 7 bases and J dropped 2 bases, with 15 bases sitting between them. The CDR3 is 14 residues long. Germline values: CDR1 MNHEY, CDR2 SMNVEV (reference sequence). The CDR3: CASNPKGGPYEQYF. The CDR3 DNA is TGTGCCAGCAATCCCAAGGGGGGGCCCTACGAGCAGTACTTC.

The chain employs TRBV30 and TRBJ2-5; D is unclear. Per germline, CDR1 GTSNPN and CDR2 SVGIG (reference sequence). CDR3 size: 14 residues. Between the trimmed V and J ends, which lost 0 bases and 1 base, there was a span of 9 bases. CDR3 loop: CAWSVPETQETQYF. The CDR3 DNA sequence: TGTGCCTGGAGTGTACCCGAGACCCAAGAGACCCAGTACTTC.

The chain is built from TRBV27 and TRBJ2-7, with 12 bases aligning to TRBD2. With 5 bases clipped from V and 3 bases from J, the junction kept 2 bases outside the gene matches. CDR1 is MNHEY, CDR2 SMNVEV, per germline (reference sequence). The CDR3 runs 14 residues. Here the CDR3 reads CASSGLAGIYEQYF. The CDR3, as DNA: TGTGCCAGCAGTGGACTAGCGGGGATCTACGAGCAGTACTTC.

The table lists this clonotype with many counts. Compared with germline, one end of the junction differs, possibly owing to a read error. This chain's CDR3 is CSVEGSSGSYNEQFF. In DNA, the CDR3 is TGCAGCGTCGAAGGGTCTAGCGGGTCTTACAATGAGCAGTTCTTC. The genes are TRBV29-1 and TRBJ2-1; 8 bases agree with TRBD2. CDR3 size: 15 residues. The germline CDR1 and CDR2 sequences are SQVTM and ANQGSEA.

This clonotype occurred a few times. The chain recombines TRBV2 with TRBJ2-3; perhaps D is TRBD1 or TRBD2 (5 bases each). This CDR3 region has 15 residues. Germline CDR1 SNHLY, CDR2 FYNNEI. V lost 3 bases to trimming and J lost 0 bases, with 10 bases between them. CDR3 coding DNA: TGTGCCAGCAGTGATATCAGGGAGAGCACAGATACGCAGTATTTT. The encoded protein is CASSDIRESTDTQYF.

This chain connects TRBV20-1 to TRBJ2-1; maybe TRBD2 (6 bases). Germline V lookup: CDR1 DFQATT, CDR2 SNEGSKA (reference sequence). The CDR3 sequence is 14 residues long. V was cut by 5 bases and J by 4 bases, with 15 bases left in between. DNA of the CDR3: TGCAGTGCTCCCTACGAGCGGGCATACAATGAGCAGTTCTTC. This codes for CSAPYERAYNEQFF.

The J gene is TRBJ2-1, the V gene TRBV12-3 or TRBV12-4; no clear D. The CDR3 consists of 12 residues. Trimming cost V 10 bases and J 7 bases, with 14 bases left between them. CDR3 sequence reads: CATNTMRNEQFF. CDR3 nucleotides: TGTGCCACAAACACGATGCGAAATGAGCAGTTCTTC.

This clonotype was observed a handful of times. The rearrangement joins TRBV4-1 to TRBJ2-1, with D unresolved. The CDR3 has 14 residues. Trimming stripped 0 bases from V and 9 bases from J, with 12 bases between. Germline CDR1 MGHRA, CDR2 YSYEKL. The CDR3 region has the DNA TGCGCCAGCAGCCAAGATCTTTCCCCAAGTGAGCAGTTCTTC. Translating gives CASSQDLSPSEQFF.